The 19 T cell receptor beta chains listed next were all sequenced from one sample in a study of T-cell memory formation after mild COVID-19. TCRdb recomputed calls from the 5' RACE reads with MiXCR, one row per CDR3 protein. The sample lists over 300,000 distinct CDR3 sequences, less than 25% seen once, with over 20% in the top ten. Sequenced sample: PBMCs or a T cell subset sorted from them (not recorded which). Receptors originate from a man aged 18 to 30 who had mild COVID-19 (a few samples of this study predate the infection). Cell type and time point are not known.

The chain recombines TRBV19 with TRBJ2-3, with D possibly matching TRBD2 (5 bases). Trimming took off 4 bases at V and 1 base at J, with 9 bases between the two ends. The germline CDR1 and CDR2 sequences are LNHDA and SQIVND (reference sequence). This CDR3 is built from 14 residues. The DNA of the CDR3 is TGTGCCAGTAGTAAGTCGAGGGGCACAGATACGCAGTATTTT. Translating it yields CASSKSRGTDTQYF.

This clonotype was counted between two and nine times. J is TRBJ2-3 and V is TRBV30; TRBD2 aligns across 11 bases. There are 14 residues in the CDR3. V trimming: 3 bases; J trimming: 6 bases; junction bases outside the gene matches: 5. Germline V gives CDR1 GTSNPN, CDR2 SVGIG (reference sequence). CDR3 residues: CAWSVAGGWDTQYF. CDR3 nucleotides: TGTGCCTGGAGCGTAGCGGGGGGGTGGGATACGCAGTATTTT.

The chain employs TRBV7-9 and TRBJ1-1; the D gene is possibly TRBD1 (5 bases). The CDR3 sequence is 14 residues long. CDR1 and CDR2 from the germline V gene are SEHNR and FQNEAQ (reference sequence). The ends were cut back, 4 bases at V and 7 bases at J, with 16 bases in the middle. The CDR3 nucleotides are TGTGCCAGCAGCTGGGGACTGCCGGGTCTTGAAGCTTTCTTT. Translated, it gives CASSWGLPGLEAFF.

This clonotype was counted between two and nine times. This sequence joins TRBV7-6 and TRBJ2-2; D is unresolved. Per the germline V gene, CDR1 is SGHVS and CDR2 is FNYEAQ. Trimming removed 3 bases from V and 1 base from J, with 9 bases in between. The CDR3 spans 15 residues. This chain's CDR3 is CASSFKEMNTGELFF. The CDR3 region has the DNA TGTGCCAGCAGCTTCAAGGAAATGAACACCGGGGAGCTGTTTTTT.

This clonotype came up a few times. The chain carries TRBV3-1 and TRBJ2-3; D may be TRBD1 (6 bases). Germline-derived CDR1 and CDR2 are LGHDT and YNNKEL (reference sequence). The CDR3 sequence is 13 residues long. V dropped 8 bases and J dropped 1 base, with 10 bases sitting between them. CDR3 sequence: CASSDRRTDTQYF. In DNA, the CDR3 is TGTGCCAGCTCTGACAGGCGCACAGATACGCAGTATTTT.

The CDR3, as DNA: TGTGCCAGCTCGGGGCAAGCCTCCTACGAGCAGTACGTC. As protein: CASSGQASYEQYV. The chain recombines TRBV18 with TRBJ2-7; TRBD1 might be the D (5 bases). Trimming removed 6 bases from V and 0 bases from J, with 9 bases in between. CDR1 is KGHSH and CDR2 is LQKENI in the germline V gene. The CDR3 runs 13 residues.

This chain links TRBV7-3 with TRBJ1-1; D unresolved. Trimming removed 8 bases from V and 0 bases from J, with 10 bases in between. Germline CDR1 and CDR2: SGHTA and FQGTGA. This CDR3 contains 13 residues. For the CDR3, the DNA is TGTGCCAGCTCGGTTAAGGTGAACACTGAAGCTTTCTTT. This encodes CASSVKVNTEAFF. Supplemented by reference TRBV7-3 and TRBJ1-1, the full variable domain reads GAGVSQTPSNKVTEKGKYVELRCDPISGHTALYWYRQSLGQGPEFLIYFQGTGAADDSGLPNDRFFAVRPEGSVSTLKIQRTERGDSAVYLCASSVKVNTEAFFGQGTRLTVV.

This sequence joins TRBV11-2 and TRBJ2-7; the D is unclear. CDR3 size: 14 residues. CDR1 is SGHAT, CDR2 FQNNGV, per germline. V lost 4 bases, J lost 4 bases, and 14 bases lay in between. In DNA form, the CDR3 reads TGTGCCAGCAGCTCAGGCCTCCTGGGATACGAGCAGTACGTC. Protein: CASSSGLLGYEQYV.

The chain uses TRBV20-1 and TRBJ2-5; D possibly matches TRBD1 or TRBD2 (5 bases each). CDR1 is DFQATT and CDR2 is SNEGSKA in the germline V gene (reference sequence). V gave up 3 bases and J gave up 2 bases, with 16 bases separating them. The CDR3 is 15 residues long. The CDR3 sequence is CSASAPKGSQETQYF. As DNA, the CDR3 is TGCAGTGCTAGTGCCCCGAAGGGGAGTCAAGAGACCCAGTACTTC.

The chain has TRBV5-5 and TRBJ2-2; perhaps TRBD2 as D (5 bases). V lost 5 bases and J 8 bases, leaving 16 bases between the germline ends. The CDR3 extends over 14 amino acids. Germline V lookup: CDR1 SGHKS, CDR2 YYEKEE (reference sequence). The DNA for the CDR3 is TGTGCCAGCAGACCGGTCCAGCCGGGAGGGGAGCTGTTTTTT. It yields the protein CASRPVQPGGELFF.

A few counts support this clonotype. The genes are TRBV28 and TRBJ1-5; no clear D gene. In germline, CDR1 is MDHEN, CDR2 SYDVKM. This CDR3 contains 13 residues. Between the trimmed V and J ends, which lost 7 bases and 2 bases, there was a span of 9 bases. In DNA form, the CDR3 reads TGTGCCAGCACGGTCCGGGGCAATCAGCCCCAGCATTTT. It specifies CASTVRGNQPQHF.

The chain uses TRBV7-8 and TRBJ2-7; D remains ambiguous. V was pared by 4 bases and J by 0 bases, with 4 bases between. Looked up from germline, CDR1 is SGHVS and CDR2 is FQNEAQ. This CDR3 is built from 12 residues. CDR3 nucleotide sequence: TGTGCCAGCAGCTACGTCTCCTACGAGCAGTACTTC. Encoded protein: CASSYVSYEQYF.

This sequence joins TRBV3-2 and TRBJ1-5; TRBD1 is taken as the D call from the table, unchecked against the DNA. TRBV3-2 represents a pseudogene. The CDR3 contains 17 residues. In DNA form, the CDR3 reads TGTGCCAGCAGCCAAGATCCCCGGACAGAAAGCAATCAGCCCCAGCATTTT. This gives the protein CASSQDPRTESNQPQHF.

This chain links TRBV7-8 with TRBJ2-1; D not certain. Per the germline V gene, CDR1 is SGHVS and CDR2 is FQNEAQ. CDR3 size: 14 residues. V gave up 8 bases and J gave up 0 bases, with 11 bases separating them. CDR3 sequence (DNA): TGTGCCAGCTCTCGCCCTGGCTCCTACAATGAGCAGTTCTTC. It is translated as CASSRPGSYNEQFF.

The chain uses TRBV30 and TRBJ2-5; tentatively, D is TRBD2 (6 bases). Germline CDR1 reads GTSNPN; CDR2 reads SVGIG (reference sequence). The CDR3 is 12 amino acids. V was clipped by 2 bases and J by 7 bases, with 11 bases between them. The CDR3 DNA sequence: TGTGCCTGGAGTCCCTTGGGGGGGACCCAGTACTTC. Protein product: CAWSPLGGTQYF.

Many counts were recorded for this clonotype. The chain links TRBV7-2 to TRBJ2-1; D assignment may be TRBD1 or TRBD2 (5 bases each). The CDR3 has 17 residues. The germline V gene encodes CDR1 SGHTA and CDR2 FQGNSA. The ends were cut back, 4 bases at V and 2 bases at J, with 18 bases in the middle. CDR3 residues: CASSSLGVGVAYNEQFF. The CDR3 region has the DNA TGTGCCAGCAGCTCCCTGGGGGTCGGGGTAGCCTACAATGAGCAGTTCTTC.

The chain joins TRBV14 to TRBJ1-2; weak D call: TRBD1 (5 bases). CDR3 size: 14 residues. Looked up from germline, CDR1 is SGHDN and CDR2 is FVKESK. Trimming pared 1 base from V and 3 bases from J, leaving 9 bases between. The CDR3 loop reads CASSQVREDYGYTF. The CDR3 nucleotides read TGTGCCAGCAGCCAAGTCAGGGAAGACTATGGCTACACCTTC. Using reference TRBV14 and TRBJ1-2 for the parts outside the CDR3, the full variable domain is EAGVTQFPSHSVIEKGQTVTLRCDPISGHDNLYWYRRVMGKEIKFLLHFVKESKQDESGMPNNRFLAERTGGTYSTLKVQPAELEDSGVYFCASSQVREDYGYTFGSGTRLTVV.

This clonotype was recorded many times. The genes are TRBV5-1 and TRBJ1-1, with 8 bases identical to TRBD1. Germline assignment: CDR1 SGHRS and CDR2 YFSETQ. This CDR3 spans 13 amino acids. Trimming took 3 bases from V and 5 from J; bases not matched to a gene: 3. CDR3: CASSSTGATEAFF. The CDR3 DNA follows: TGCGCCAGCAGCTCGACAGGGGCGACTGAAGCTTTCTTT.

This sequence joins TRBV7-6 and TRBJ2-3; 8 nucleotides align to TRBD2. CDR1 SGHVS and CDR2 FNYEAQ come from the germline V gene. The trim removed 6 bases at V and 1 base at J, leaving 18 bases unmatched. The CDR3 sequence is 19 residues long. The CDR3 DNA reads TGTGCCAGCAGATCTAGAGGAGTGGCGGGAGCGGGGGGCACAGATACGCAGTATTTT. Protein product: CASRSRGVAGAGGTDTQYF.